This T cell receptor (beta chain) was sequenced in a study of cytomegalovirus exposure and HLA in healthy donors. Study findings and constraints: The study found most TCR sequences rare, yet found some public TCRs in many donors. Investigators reported approximately 170 TCR beta chains as tied to cytomegalovirus.

In germline, CDR1 is MDHEN, CDR2 SYDVKM. The V end lost 2 bases, the J end lost 4 bases, and 8 bases lay between the germline ends. The CDR3 contains 13 residues. TCRdb's table, derived via immunoSEQ multiplex PCR, lists solely in-frame clones and lacks some. Altogether about 220,000 clones are present, 70% to 90% being singletons, with the ten largest covering 2.9%. A few counts support this clone. Antigen unknown. The chain employs TRBV28 and TRBJ1-2; the D is unclear. Sequencing was done on a sample of PBMCs. The TCR originated in a woman aged 18-35 years in good health and CMV-seronegative. CDR3 coding DNA: TGTGCCAGCAGTTTAGCGGTTCTCTATGGCTACACCTTC. Protein: CASSLAVLYGYTF.